The 30 T cell receptor beta chains given below trace back to one sample, sequenced in a study of shared clonotypes between healthy human individuals. The table came from immunoSEQ multiplex PCR; TCRdb's copy has only in-frame clones and leaves some out. The sample consists of 2.3 million or so clones, approximately 93% of them appearing once. Sequencing was done on a sample of naive CD4+ T cells from PBMCs. Stated subset: CD45RA+ positively selected. All receptors come from a man younger than 35 in good health. Some clones in this sample may be carry-over from other donors' samples.

The CDR3 DNA is TGTGCCAGCAGCTTGTCGGCAGGGCTTAACCAAGAGACCCAGTACTTC. This encodes CASSLSAGLNQETQYF. This sequence joins TRBV5-4 and TRBJ2-5; tentatively, D is TRBD1 (5 bases). V was pared by 1 base and J by 0 bases, with 13 bases between. Germline CDR1 reads SGHNT; CDR2 reads YYREEE (reference sequence). This CDR3 has 16 amino acids. Using reference TRBV5-4 and TRBJ2-5 for the parts outside the CDR3, the full variable domain is ETGVTQSPTHLIKTRGQQVTLRCSSQSGHNTVSWYQQALGQGPQFIFQYYREEENGRGNFPPRFSGLQFPNYSSELNVNALELDDSALYLCASSLSAGLNQETQYFGPGTRLLVL.

The chain recombines TRBV6-5 with TRBJ1-3; D is unresolved. V was clipped by 4 bases and J by 4 bases, with 11 bases between them. Germline CDR1 is MNHEY and CDR2 is SVGAGI. This CDR3 contains 14 residues. For the CDR3, the DNA is TGTGCCAGCAGTTTAGCTGCCTGGGGAAACACCATATATTTT. Translation gives CASSLAAWGNTIYF.

The V gene is TRBV4-3, the J gene TRBJ2-1; no firm D call. The V and J ends lost 1 base and 0 bases respectively, with 7 bases between them. There are 15 residues in the CDR3. Germline V CDR1 and CDR2: LGHNA, YSLEER. The CDR3 loop is CASSQVLGSYNEQFF. As DNA, the CDR3 is TGCGCCAGCAGCCAAGTTTTAGGCTCCTACAATGAGCAGTTCTTC.

The chain joins TRBV29-1 to TRBJ2-7; D ambiguous. V lost 6 bases to trimming and J lost 3 bases, with 15 bases between them. Germline CDR1 SQVTM, CDR2 ANQGSEA. The CDR3 extends over 13 amino acids. The CDR3 sequence is CSVKSPVNYEQYF. The DNA of the CDR3 is TGCAGCGTAAAAAGTCCTGTAAACTACGAGCAGTACTTC.

The V and J genes are TRBV29-1 and TRBJ1-3, with D possibly being TRBD1 (6 bases). The CDR3 totals 15 residues. The germline CDR1 and CDR2 sequences are SQVTM and ANQGSEA. V was cut by 5 bases and J by 1 base, with 15 bases left in between. CDR3 in amino acids: CSVQTGSRSGNTIYF. CDR3 in DNA: TGCAGCGTTCAAACAGGGTCCCGTTCTGGAAACACCATATATTTT.

The chain combines TRBV5-1 with TRBJ2-5; TRBD2 might be the D (6 bases). This CDR3 has 17 amino acids. The germline gives CDR1 SGHRS, CDR2 YFSETQ. The ends were cut back, 0 bases at V and 2 bases at J, with 17 bases in the middle. Here the CDR3 reads CASSLGALEGWQETQYF. The CDR3 DNA reads as TGCGCCAGCAGCTTGGGTGCTTTGGAGGGTTGGCAAGAGACCCAGTACTTC. The whole variable domain, filled in from reference TRBV5-1 and TRBJ2-5, reads KAGVTQTPRYLIKTRGQQVTLSCSPISGHRSVSWYQQTPGQGLQFLFEYFSETQRNKGNFPGRFSGRQFSNSRSEMNVSTLELGDSALYLCASSLGALEGWQETQYFGPGTRLLVL.

This clone was counted once. This sequence joins TRBV7-2 and TRBJ2-5, with 7 nucleotides matching TRBD2. This CDR3 spans 14 amino acids. The germline gives CDR1 SGHTA, CDR2 FQGNSA. Trimming took 4 bases from V and 5 from J; bases not matched to a gene: 7. The chain's CDR3 is CASSSSGAGETQYF. As DNA, the CDR3 is TGTGCCAGCAGCTCAAGCGGGGCGGGTGAGACCCAGTACTTC.

The rearrangement joins TRBV7-9 to TRBJ2-6; D perhaps matches TRBD1 (5 bases). V dropped 6 bases and J dropped 0 bases, with 9 bases sitting between them. The length of the CDR3 is 15 residues. The V gene's germline CDR1 is SEHNR and CDR2 FQNEAQ (reference sequence). The CDR3 nucleotides read TGTGCCAGCAGTCCAACAGGCTCTGGGGCCAACGTCCTGACTTTC. Encoded protein: CASSPTGSGANVLTF.

The chain recombines TRBV7-8 with TRBJ1-1; D gene ambiguous. This CDR3 comprises 13 residues. V was cut by 5 bases and J by 5 bases, with 12 bases left in between. The germline V gene encodes CDR1 SGHVS and CDR2 FQNEAQ. The CDR3 nucleotides are TGTGCCAGCAGCCCGGTGGGAGAAACTGAAGCTTTCTTT. Its protein product is CASSPVGETEAFF.

This clone was detected a few times. J is TRBJ1-2 and V is TRBV6-1; D is perhaps TRBD1 (5 bases). V lost 5 bases to trimming and J lost 1 base, with 11 bases between them. The CDR3 has 14 residues. CDR1 is MNHNS, CDR2 SASEGT, per germline. The CDR3 DNA sequence: TGTGCCAGCAGTTTTTCAGGGATTAACTATGGCTACACCTTC. Translation gives CASSFSGINYGYTF.

The chain is built from TRBV30 and TRBJ2-7, with TRBD1 matching over 8 bases. The CDR3 consists of 14 residues. Germline-derived CDR1 and CDR2 are GTSNPN and SVGIG (reference sequence). Unmatched junction bases numbered 8, after V lost 2 bases and J lost 5 bases. The CDR3 region is CAWSLQGAWNEQYF. The CDR3 DNA reads TGTGCCTGGAGTCTCCAGGGGGCCTGGAACGAGCAGTACTTC.

V usage is TRBV6-5 and J usage is TRBJ2-5; tentative D call: TRBD2 (5 bases). The CDR3 runs 13 residues. V was pared by 8 bases and J by 1 base, with 11 bases between. Germline CDR1 reads MNHEY; CDR2 reads SVGAGI. CDR3 protein: CASSKRLQETQYF. The CDR3 bases are TGTGCCAGCTCCAAGCGGCTCCAAGAGACCCAGTACTTC.

On this clone itself: At the DNA level, this CDR3 is encoded by other sequences in the same sample as well. The chain is built from TRBV18 and TRBJ2-7; either TRBD1 or TRBD2 may supply D (5 bases each). CDR3 size: 13 residues. V lost 2 bases and J lost 0, with 5 bases in between. Germline V gene lookup returns CDR1 KGHSH and CDR2 LQKENI. This CDR3 reads CASSPGGSYEQYF. The CDR3 DNA reads as TGTGCCAGCTCACCAGGGGGCTCCTACGAGCAGTACTTC.

The chain has TRBV11-2 and TRBJ2-2; 11 nucleotides agree with TRBD2. The germline V gene has CDR1 SGHAT and CDR2 FQNNGV. The CDR3 extends over 19 amino acids. V was pared by 5 bases and J by 0 bases, with 11 bases of the junction left unmatched. Written as DNA, the CDR3 is TGTGCCAGCAGCCCTCGTTCGGGACTAGCGGCTCCGAACACCGGGGAGCTGTTTTTT. Amino acid sequence: CASSPRSGLAAPNTGELFF.

The chain joins TRBV10-3 to TRBJ2-7; TRBD1 agrees at 7 bases. The CDR3 contains 15 residues. CDR1 ENHRY and CDR2 SYGVKD come from the germline V gene. V trimming: 4 bases; J trimming: 2 bases; junction bases outside the gene matches: 8. The CDR3 DNA follows: TGTGCCATCAGTGCCGGGACAGCCGGGCCCTACGAGCAGTACTTC. Its translation: CAISAGTAGPYEQYF.

The chain uses TRBV7-3 and TRBJ2-2, with 7 bases that match TRBD2. V lost 3 bases and J lost 4; bases outside the gene matches: 8. There are 16 residues in the CDR3. Per the germline V gene, CDR1 is SGHTA and CDR2 is FQGTGA. The CDR3 DNA is TGTGCCAGCAGCTTCCTCGGGGTAGCGGGCACCGGGGAGCTGTTTTTT. Residues: CASSFLGVAGTGELFF.

The V call is TRBV7-9, the J call TRBJ2-7; TRBD2 matches at 9 bases. This CDR3 contains 16 residues. V lost 5 bases, J lost 0 bases, and 8 bases stayed unmatched. Germline V gives CDR1 SEHNR, CDR2 FQNEAQ (reference sequence). CDR3 DNA sequence: TGTGCCAGCAGCCCCCATCCTAGCGGGATCTCCTACGAGCAGTACTTC. It specifies CASSPHPSGISYEQYF.

The rearrangement links TRBV11-1 to TRBJ2-5, with D unclear. The CDR3 is 15 residues long. Germline loops: CDR1 SGHAT, CDR2 FQDESV (reference sequence). V was trimmed by 3 bases and J by 5 bases, leaving 16 bases between them. CDR3 protein: CASSLSPTRVETQYF. Written as DNA, the CDR3 is TGTGCCAGCAGCTTGTCCCCCACCCGGGTCGAGACCCAGTACTTC.

The rearrangement links TRBV6-5 to TRBJ2-7; tentative D call: TRBD1 (6 bases). This CDR3 is built from 15 residues. V lost 7 bases, J lost 3 bases, and 19 bases lay in between. The germline gives CDR1 MNHEY, CDR2 SVGAGI. This CDR3 reads CASTPQGQIDYEQYF. The CDR3 region has the DNA TGTGCCAGCACCCCGCAGGGGCAGATCGACTACGAGCAGTACTTC.

This chain connects TRBV27 to TRBJ1-1, with 9 bases fitting TRBD1. The germline V gene encodes CDR1 MNHEY and CDR2 SMNVEV (reference sequence). CDR3 length: 14 amino acids. J gave up 5 bases and V 5 bases, and 6 bases lay outside the gene matches. The CDR3 is CASSKQGAWTEAFF. The CDR3 DNA is TGTGCCAGCAGTAAACAGGGGGCCTGGACTGAAGCTTTCTTT.

Comments on this clone: Different DNA sequences within this sample yield the same CDR3. The chain joins TRBV30 to TRBJ1-6, with 8 bases identical to TRBD1. The germline V gene encodes CDR1 GTSNPN and CDR2 SVGIG (reference sequence). CDR3 length equals 14 residues. V lost 3 bases, J lost 7 bases, and 5 bases stayed unmatched. CDR3 coding DNA: TGTGCCTGGAGCAGGACAGGGAGGAATTCACCCCTCCACTTT. Its translation: CAWSRTGRNSPLHF.

This clone has more than one count but fewer than ten. In the same sample, other DNA sequences code for this CDR3. The chain carries TRBV28 and TRBJ1-5; D uncertain. Germline V gives CDR1 MDHEN, CDR2 SYDVKM. V was pared by 2 bases and J by 3 bases, with 2 bases between. The CDR3 is 12 residues long. This chain's CDR3 is CASSLLNQPQHF. CDR3 DNA sequence: TGTGCCAGCAGTTTACTCAATCAGCCCCAGCATTTT.

The chain employs TRBV30 and TRBJ2-3; 9 nucleotides agree with TRBD1. V shed 7 bases and J 15 bases; nucleotides not matched to a gene: 8. The CDR3 has 10 residues. Germline assignment: CDR1 GTSNPN and CDR2 SVGIG (reference sequence). CDR3 residues: CAYRDRANYF. The CDR3 DNA is TGTGCCTACCGGGACAGGGCTAATTATTTT.

This chain uses TRBV11-2 with TRBJ2-7; D is undetermined. V was trimmed by 2 bases and J by 1 base, leaving 15 bases between them. The CDR3 consists of 16 residues. Germline-derived CDR1 and CDR2 are SGHAT and FQNNGV. The DNA of the CDR3 is TGTGCCAGCAGCTTATTCACAACCCTCGGGTCCTACGAGCAGTACTTC. This codes for CASSLFTTLGSYEQYF.

The chain links TRBV2 to TRBJ1-5, with 8 bases fitting TRBD1. Germline CDR1 SNHLY, CDR2 FYNNEI. V gave up 5 bases and J gave up 5 bases; unmatched junction bases: 11. This CDR3 has 16 amino acids. The CDR3 DNA is TGTGCCAGCAGTCGTCAGGGGGCGGGAAACCATCAGCCCCAGCATTTT. Translation: CASSRQGAGNHQPQHF.

The chain couples TRBV28 to TRBJ1-6; TRBD1 might be the D (5 bases). V lost 5 bases and J lost 6, with 11 bases in between. CDR3 length equals 14 residues. CDR1 MDHEN and CDR2 SYDVKM come from the germline V gene. CDR3 DNA sequence: TGTGCCAGCAGTAGACGTGGGGGTAATTCACCCCTCCACTTT. As protein: CASSRRGGNSPLHF.

The V and J genes are TRBV5-5 and TRBJ2-4; D not resolved. This CDR3 has 14 residues. Trimming stripped 2 bases from V and 0 bases from J, with 6 bases between. Germline CDR1 SGHKS, CDR2 YYEKEE (reference sequence). In DNA form, the CDR3 reads TGTGCCAGCAGCTTATCCATAGCCAAAAACATTCAGTACTTC. This encodes CASSLSIAKNIQYF.

The V gene is TRBV2, the J gene TRBJ1-1; the match to TRBD1 covers 9 bases. The CDR3 runs 14 residues. Germline trimming cut 3 bases from V and 3 bases from J; bases unmatched to any gene: 2. Germline CDR1 and CDR2: SNHLY and FYNNEI. As DNA, the CDR3 is TGTGCCAGCAGTGAGTGGACAGGGGACACTGAAGCTTTCTTT. It is translated as CASSEWTGDTEAFF.

This chain connects TRBV27 to TRBJ2-7; D unclear. The CDR3 extends over 13 amino acids. Germline assignment: CDR1 MNHEY and CDR2 SMNVEV (reference sequence). V gave up 5 bases and J gave up 3 bases, with 11 bases separating them. This CDR3 reads CASSPRTNYEQYF. The CDR3 DNA is TGTGCCAGCAGTCCTAGGACCAACTACGAGCAGTACTTC.

The chain recombines TRBV5-6 with TRBJ2-1; possible D gene TRBD2, 5 bases. Trimming took off 2 bases at V and 3 bases at J, with 9 bases between the two ends. Germline loops: CDR1 SGHDT, CDR2 YYEEEE. CDR3 length: 14 residues. The CDR3 is CASSLDRGYNEQFF. In nucleotides, the CDR3 is TGTGCCAGCAGCTTAGACCGGGGCTACAATGAGCAGTTCTTC.